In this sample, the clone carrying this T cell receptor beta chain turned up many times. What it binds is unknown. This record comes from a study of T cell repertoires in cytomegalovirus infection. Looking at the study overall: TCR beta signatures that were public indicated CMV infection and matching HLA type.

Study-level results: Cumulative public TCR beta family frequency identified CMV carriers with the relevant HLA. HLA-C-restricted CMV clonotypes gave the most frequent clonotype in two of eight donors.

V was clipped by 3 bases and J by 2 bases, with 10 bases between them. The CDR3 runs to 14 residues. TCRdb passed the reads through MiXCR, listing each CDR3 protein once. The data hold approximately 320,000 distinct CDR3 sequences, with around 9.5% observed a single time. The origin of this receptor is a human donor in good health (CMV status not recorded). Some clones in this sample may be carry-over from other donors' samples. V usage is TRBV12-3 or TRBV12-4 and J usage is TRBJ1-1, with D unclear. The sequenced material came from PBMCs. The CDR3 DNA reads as TGTGCCAGCAGTTTGCATAACTCTAACACTGAAGCTTTCTTT. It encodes CASSLHNSNTEAFF.